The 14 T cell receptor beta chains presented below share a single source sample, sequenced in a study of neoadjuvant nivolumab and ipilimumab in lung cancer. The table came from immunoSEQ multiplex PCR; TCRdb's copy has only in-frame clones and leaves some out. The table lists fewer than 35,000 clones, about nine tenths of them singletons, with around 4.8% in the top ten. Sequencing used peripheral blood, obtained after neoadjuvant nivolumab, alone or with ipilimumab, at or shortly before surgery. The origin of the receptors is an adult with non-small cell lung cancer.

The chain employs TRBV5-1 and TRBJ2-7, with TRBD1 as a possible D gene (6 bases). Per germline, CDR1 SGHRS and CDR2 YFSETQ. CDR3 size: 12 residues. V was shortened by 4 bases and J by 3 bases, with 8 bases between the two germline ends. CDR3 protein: CASSRDNYEQYF. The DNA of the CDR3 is TGCGCCAGCAGCCGGGACAACTACGAGCAGTACTTC.

This chain's CDR3 is CASSVGGNSETQYF. CDR3 DNA: TGTGCCAGCAGTGTTGGGGGCAATTCAGAGACCCAGTACTTC. This chain connects TRBV2 to TRBJ2-5; D may be TRBD1 (6 bases). Trimming left V 4 bases short and J 4 bases short, with 13 bases between. CDR3 length: 14 residues. CDR1 and CDR2 (germline): SNHLY, FYNNEI.

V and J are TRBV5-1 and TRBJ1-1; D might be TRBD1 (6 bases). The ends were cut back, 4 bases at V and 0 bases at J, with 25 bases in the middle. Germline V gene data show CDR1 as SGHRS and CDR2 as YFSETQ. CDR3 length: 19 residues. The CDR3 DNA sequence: TGCGCCAGCAGCACTGGAGGCAGGGGTTTTCTAAGCATGAACACTGAAGCTTTCTTT. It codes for CASSTGGRGFLSMNTEAFF. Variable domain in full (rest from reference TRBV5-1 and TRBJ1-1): KAGVTQTPRYLIKTRGQQVTLSCSPISGHRSVSWYQQTPGQGLQFLFEYFSETQRNKGNFPGRFSGRQFSNSRSEMNVSTLELGDSALYLCASSTGGRGFLSMNTEAFFGQGTRLTVV.

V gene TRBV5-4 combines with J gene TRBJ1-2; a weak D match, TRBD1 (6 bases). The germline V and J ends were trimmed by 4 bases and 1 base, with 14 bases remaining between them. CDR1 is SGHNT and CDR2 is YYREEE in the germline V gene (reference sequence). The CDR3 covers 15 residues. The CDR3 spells CASSLGGSVNYGYTF. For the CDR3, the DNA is TGTGCCAGCAGCCTGGGGGGCAGCGTTAACTATGGCTACACCTTC.

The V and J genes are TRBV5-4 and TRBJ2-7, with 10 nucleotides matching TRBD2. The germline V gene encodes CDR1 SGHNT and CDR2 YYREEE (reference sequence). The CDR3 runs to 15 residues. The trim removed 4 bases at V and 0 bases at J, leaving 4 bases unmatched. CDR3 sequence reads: CASSLSSGSSYEQYF. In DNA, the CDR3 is TGTGCCAGCAGCCTTTCTAGCGGGAGCTCCTACGAGCAGTACTTC.

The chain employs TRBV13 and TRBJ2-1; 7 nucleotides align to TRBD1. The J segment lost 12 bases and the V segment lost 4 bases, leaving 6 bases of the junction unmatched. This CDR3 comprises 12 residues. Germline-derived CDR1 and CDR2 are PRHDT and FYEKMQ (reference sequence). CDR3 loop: CASSSRQGGQFF. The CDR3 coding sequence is TGTGCCAGCAGCTCTCGACAGGGCGGGCAGTTCTTC.

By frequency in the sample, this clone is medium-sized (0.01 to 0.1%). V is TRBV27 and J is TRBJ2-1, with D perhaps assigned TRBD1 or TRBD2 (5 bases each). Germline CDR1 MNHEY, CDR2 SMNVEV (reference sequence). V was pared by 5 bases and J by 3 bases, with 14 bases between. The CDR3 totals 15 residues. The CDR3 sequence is CASSHPGTYYNEQFF. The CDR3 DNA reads TGTGCCAGCAGTCACCCCGGGACCTACTACAATGAGCAGTTCTTC.

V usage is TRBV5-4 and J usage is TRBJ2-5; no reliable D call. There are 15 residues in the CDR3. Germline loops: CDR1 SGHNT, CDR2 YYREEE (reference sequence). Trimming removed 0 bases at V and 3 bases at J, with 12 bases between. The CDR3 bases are TGTGCCAGCAGCTTGGATCCAGTATCGGAAGAGACCCAGTACTTC. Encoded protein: CASSLDPVSEETQYF.

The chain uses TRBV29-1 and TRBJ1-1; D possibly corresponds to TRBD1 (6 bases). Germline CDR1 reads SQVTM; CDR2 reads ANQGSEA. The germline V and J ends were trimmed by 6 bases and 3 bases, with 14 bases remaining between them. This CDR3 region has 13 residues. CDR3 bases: TGCAGCGTCGCCCGACAGGCGGACACTGAAGCTTTCTTT. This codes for CSVARQADTEAFF.

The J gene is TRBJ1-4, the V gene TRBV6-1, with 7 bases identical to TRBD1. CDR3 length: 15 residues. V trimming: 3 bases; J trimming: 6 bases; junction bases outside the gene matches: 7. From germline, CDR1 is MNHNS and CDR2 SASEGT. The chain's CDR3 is CASSEAPGTDEKLFF. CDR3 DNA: TGTGCCAGCAGTGAGGCTCCCGGGACAGATGAAAAACTGTTTTTT.

The CDR3: CASSPPDDEQYF. CDR3 DNA sequence: TGTGCCAGCAGCCCCCCAGACGACGAGCAGTACTTC. The rearrangement joins TRBV6-5 to TRBJ2-7; D call uncertain. Trimming removed 6 bases at V and 5 bases at J, with 11 bases between. The CDR3 is made up of 12 amino acids. The V gene's germline CDR1 is MNHEY and CDR2 SVGAGI.

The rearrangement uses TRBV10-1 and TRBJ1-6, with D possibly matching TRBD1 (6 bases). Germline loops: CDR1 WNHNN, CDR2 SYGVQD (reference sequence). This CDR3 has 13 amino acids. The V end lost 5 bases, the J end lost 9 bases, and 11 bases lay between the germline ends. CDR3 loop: CASSQGLSSPLHF. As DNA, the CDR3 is TGCGCCAGCAGTCAGGGGCTGAGTTCACCCCTCCACTTT.

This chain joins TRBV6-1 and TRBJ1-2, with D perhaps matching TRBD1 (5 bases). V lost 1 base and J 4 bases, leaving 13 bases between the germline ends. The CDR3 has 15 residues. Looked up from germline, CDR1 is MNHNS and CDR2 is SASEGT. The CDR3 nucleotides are TGTGCCAGCAGTGAAGGGTGGGGGTTTGGCTATGGCTACACCTTC. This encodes CASSEGWGFGYGYTF.

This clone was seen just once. This chain's CDR3 is CASRTRALGPDTQYF. The CDR3, as DNA: TGTGCCAGCAGAACACGGGCCTTGGGGCCAGATACGCAGTATTTT. This rearrangement joins TRBV6-5 to TRBJ2-3; a possible D gene is TRBD1 (5 bases). The germline CDR1 and CDR2 sequences are MNHEY and SVGAGI. The V end was cut by 6 bases, the J end by 4 bases, with 17 bases between. The CDR3 extends over 15 amino acids.